This TCR beta chain was found in a study of T cell responses to AZD1222 COVID-19 vaccine. Findings of the study overall: Dominant at 160-218 and 743-854, vaccine-associated CD4 TCRs also spanned spike.

Profiling relied on immunoSEQ multiplex PCR, and the TCRdb table lists in-frame clones only, not all of them. Of under 140,000 clones listed, roughly 92% are singletons. A word on this clone: Antigen: not known.

CDR3 size: 14 residues. The germline CDR1 and CDR2 sequences are KGHDR and SFDVKD. V was trimmed by 9 bases and J by 3 bases, leaving 13 bases between them. V and J are TRBV24-1 and TRBJ2-2, with a tentative D call TRBD1 (5 bases). This sequence originates from an adult who received the AZD1222 COVID-19 vaccine. The sample here was peripheral blood, taken 28 days after the second AZD1222 dose. The CDR3 bases are TGTGCCACCCGAGCAGGGTCGGACACCGGGGAGCTGTTTTTT. Protein product: CATRAGSDTGELFF.